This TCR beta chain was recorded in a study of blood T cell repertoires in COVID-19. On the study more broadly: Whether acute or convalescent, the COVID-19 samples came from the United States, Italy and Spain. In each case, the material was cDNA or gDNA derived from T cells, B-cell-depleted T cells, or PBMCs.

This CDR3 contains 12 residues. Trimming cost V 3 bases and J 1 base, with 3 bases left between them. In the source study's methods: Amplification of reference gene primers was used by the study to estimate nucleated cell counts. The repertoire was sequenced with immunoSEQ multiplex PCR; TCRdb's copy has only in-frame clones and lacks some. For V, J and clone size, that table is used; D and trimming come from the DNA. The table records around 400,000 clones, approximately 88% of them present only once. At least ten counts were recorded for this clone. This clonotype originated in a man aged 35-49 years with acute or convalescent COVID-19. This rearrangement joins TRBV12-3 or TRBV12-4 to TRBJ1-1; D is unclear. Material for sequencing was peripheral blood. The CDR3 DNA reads TGTGCCAGCAGTTTCAAGAACACTGAAGCTTTCTTT. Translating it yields CASSFKNTEAFF.